This paragraph covers one T cell receptor beta chain sequence. Per the original methods: Estimated nucleated cell counts came from reference gene primer amplification. The data were produced by immunoSEQ multiplex PCR, yet TCRdb's version contains in-frame clones alone and is incomplete. V, J and clone size were drawn from that table, and D and trimming were deduced from the DNA. The sample holds approximately 150,000 clones, about 77% seen once. The data stem from a study of blood T cell repertoires in COVID-19. Study in general: Specimens from acute and convalescent COVID-19 originated in the United States, Italy and Spain. T cells, B-cell-depleted T cells, or PBMCs supplied cDNA or gDNA.

Germline-derived CDR1 and CDR2 are ENHRY and SYGVKD. Trimming shortened V by 0 bases and J by 5 bases, and 11 bases separated the two germline ends. The CDR3 consists of 15 residues. Material for sequencing was peripheral blood. The chain is built from TRBV10-3 and TRBJ1-5; D gene uncertain. This sequence was found in a man in his sixties with acute or convalescent COVID-19. CDR3: CAISESTQDYQPQHF. CDR3 coding DNA: TGTGCCATCAGTGAGTCAACCCAGGATTATCAGCCCCAGCATTTT.